Listed below are T cell receptor beta chains from one sample, sequenced in a study of blood T cell repertoires in COVID-19. Method: immunoSEQ multiplex PCR; TCRdb's copy keeps in-frame clones and lacks some. The profile shows around 200,000 clones, about 78% of them singletons. Sample: peripheral blood. These receptors were taken from a woman in her 70s with acute or convalescent COVID-19. The CDR3 runs from the conserved cysteine through the conserved F or W. Each record gives: V gene, J gene, D gene, clone size, CDR3 protein, CDR3 DNA. D genes are given only for firm matches. Only some rows state a clone size, as once, few, many or a class for expanded clones.

V gene: TRBV19
J gene: TRBJ1-2
D gene: .
clone size: few
CDR3 protein: CASSITDRSSGGYTF
CDR3 DNA: TGTGCCAGTAGTATAACCGACAGATCGTCGGGTGGCTACACCTTC

V gene: TRBV6-6
J gene: TRBJ2-5
D gene: TRBD1
clone size: .
CDR3 protein: CASSPGQGALRQETQYF
CDR3 DNA: TGTGCCAGCAGTCCGGGACAGGGGGCGCTTAGGCAAGAGACCCAGTACTTC

V gene: TRBV5-4
J gene: TRBJ2-1
D gene: .
clone size: .
CDR3 protein: CASSLEGLFNEQFF
CDR3 DNA: TGTGCCAGCAGCCTGGAAGGACTGTTTAATGAGCAGTTCTTC

V gene: TRBV27
J gene: TRBJ2-7
D gene: TRBD1
clone size: .
CDR3 protein: CASSPRTGPYEQYF
CDR3 DNA: TGTGCCAGCAGTCCTCGGACAGGGCCCTACGAGCAGTACTTC

V gene: TRBV15
J gene: TRBJ2-3
D gene: TRBD2
clone size: .
CDR3 protein: CATSRANSGWGDTQYF
CDR3 DNA: TGTGCCACCAGCAGAGCTAATAGCGGGTGGGGAGATACGCAGTATTTT

V gene: TRBV28
J gene: TRBJ2-5
D gene: .
clone size: .
CDR3 protein: CASSHAGVQNQETQYF
CDR3 DNA: TGTGCCAGCAGCCACGCCGGAGTGCAGAACCAAGAGACCCAGTACTTC

V gene: TRBV7-9
J gene: TRBJ2-5
D gene: TRBD1
clone size: .
CDR3 protein: CASSPWDRQETQYF
CDR3 DNA: TGTGCCAGCAGCCCCTGGGACAGGCAAGAGACCCAGTACTTC

V gene: TRBV7-2
J gene: TRBJ2-7
D gene: .
clone size: .
CDR3 protein: CASSLKFDRYYEQYF
CDR3 DNA: TGTGCCAGCAGCTTAAAGTTCGACAGGTACTACGAGCAGTACTTC

V gene: TRBV28
J gene: TRBJ2-3
D gene: TRBD2
clone size: .
CDR3 protein: CASSFVGAGMLGTQYF
CDR3 DNA: TGTGCCAGCAGTTTTGTCGGAGCGGGAATGTTGGGTACGCAGTATTTT

V gene: TRBV5-1
J gene: TRBJ1-4
D gene: .
clone size: .
CDR3 protein: CASTPGGTNEKLFF
CDR3 DNA: TGCGCCAGCACCCCCGGGGGAACTAATGAAAAACTGTTTTTT

V gene: TRBV6-6
J gene: TRBJ1-1
D gene: .
clone size: few
CDR3 protein: CASSYSLGYEAFF
CDR3 DNA: TGTGCCAGCAGTTACTCTCTCGGGTATGAAGCTTTCTTT

V gene: TRBV2
J gene: TRBJ1-6
D gene: .
clone size: .
CDR3 protein: CASSDRSSYNSPLHF
CDR3 DNA: TGTGCCAGCAGTGATCGGAGCTCCTATAATTCACCCCTCCACTTT

V gene: TRBV28
J gene: TRBJ2-5
D gene: .
clone size: .
CDR3 protein: CASSPETGRGLHQETQYF
CDR3 DNA: TGTGCCAGCAGTCCCGAGACAGGGCGAGGACTACACCAAGAGACCCAGTACTTC

V gene: TRBV9
J gene: TRBJ1-6
D gene: .
clone size: .
CDR3 protein: CASSASGWDSPLHF
CDR3 DNA: TGTGCCAGCAGCGCTTCGGGTTGGGATTCACCCCTCCACTTT

V gene: TRBV18
J gene: TRBJ1-3
D gene: .
clone size: .
CDR3 protein: CASSPKGQGNTIYF
CDR3 DNA: TGTGCCAGCTCACCAAAAGGACAGGGAAACACCATATATTTT

V gene: TRBV19
J gene: TRBJ2-2
D gene: .
clone size: .
CDR3 protein: CASSIVGSEAGELFF
CDR3 DNA: TGTGCCAGTAGTATAGTCGGTAGCGAGGCCGGGGAGCTGTTTTTT

V gene: TRBV5-4
J gene: TRBJ2-2
D gene: TRBD2
clone size: .
CDR3 protein: CASSSQWTSGRSNGELFF
CDR3 DNA: TGTGCCAGCAGCTCCCAATGGACTAGCGGGAGGTCTAACGGGGAGCTGTTTTTT

V gene: TRBV28
J gene: TRBJ1-6
D gene: TRBD1
clone size: .
CDR3 protein: CASSLGQVPSPLHF
CDR3 DNA: TGTGCCAGCAGCCTCGGACAGGTACCTTCACCCCTCCACTTT

V gene: TRBV5-1
J gene: TRBJ1-2
D gene: TRBD1
clone size: few
CDR3 protein: CASSLLTGGAGYGYTF
CDR3 DNA: TGCGCCAGCAGCTTACTCACAGGGGGCGCGGGCTATGGCTACACCTTC

V gene: TRBV27
J gene: TRBJ2-1
D gene: TRBD2
clone size: .
CDR3 protein: CASSLPRTSGIMWEQFF
CDR3 DNA: TGTGCCAGCAGTCTCCCACGGACTAGCGGGATAATGTGGGAGCAGTTCTTC

V gene: TRBV6-1
J gene: TRBJ2-1
D gene: TRBD2
clone size: .
CDR3 protein: CASSVLAGGLGGNNEQFF
CDR3 DNA: TGTGCCAGCAGTGTACTAGCGGGAGGGCTCGGGGGGAACAATGAGCAGTTCTTC

V gene: TRBV6-5
J gene: TRBJ1-1
D gene: .
clone size: few
CDR3 protein: CASSSLTGNTEAFF
CDR3 DNA: TGTGCCAGCAGTAGCCTTACAGGGAACACTGAAGCTTTCTTT

V gene: TRBV3-1/TRBV3-2
J gene: TRBJ2-1
D gene: .
clone size: .
CDR3 protein: CASSQDVDEQFF
CDR3 DNA: TGTGCCAGCAGCCAAGATGTAGATGAGCAGTTCTTC

V gene: TRBV24-1
J gene: TRBJ2-3
D gene: TRBD2
clone size: once
CDR3 protein: CATSRGGTSGRAATDTQYF
CDR3 DNA: TGTGCCACCAGCCGGGGAGGGACTAGCGGACGGGCTGCCACAGATACGCAGTATTTT

V gene: TRBV11-3
J gene: TRBJ2-1
D gene: TRBD2
clone size: .
CDR3 protein: CASSKGLRPYNEQFF
CDR3 DNA: TGTGCCAGCAGCAAGGGACTACGACCTTACAATGAGCAGTTCTTC

V gene: TRBV5-1
J gene: TRBJ1-3
D gene: TRBD1
clone size: .
CDR3 protein: CASSGGTAYSGNTIYF
CDR3 DNA: TGCGCCAGCAGCGGTGGGACAGCGTACTCTGGAAACACCATATATTTT

V gene: TRBV9
J gene: TRBJ1-1
D gene: TRBD1
clone size: few
CDR3 protein: CASSVWDRGSEAFF
CDR3 DNA: TGTGCCAGCAGCGTCTGGGACAGGGGCTCTGAAGCTTTCTTT

V gene: TRBV10-3
J gene: TRBJ1-5
D gene: .
clone size: .
CDR3 protein: CAISDSSNQPQHF
CDR3 DNA: TGTGCCATCAGTGACAGTAGCAATCAGCCCCAGCATTTT

V gene: TRBV10-3
J gene: TRBJ1-2
D gene: .
clone size: few
CDR3 protein: CAISESDGQGGYTF
CDR3 DNA: TGTGCCATCAGTGAGTCTGACGGTCAGGGCGGCTACACCTTC

V gene: TRBV30
J gene: TRBJ1-1
D gene: .
clone size: .
CDR3 protein: CAWQTGTSTEAFF
CDR3 DNA: TGTGCCTGGCAAACAGGGACGAGCACTGAAGCTTTCTTT

V gene: TRBV24-1
J gene: TRBJ2-3
D gene: TRBD1
clone size: .
CDR3 protein: CATSDPGTGLTDTQYF
CDR3 DNA: TGTGCCACCAGTGATCCCGGGACAGGGCTGACAGATACGCAGTATTTT